Each of the 20 T cell receptor beta chains below was sequenced from the same sample in a study of molecular identifiers for immune sequencing clone quantification. TCRdb analysed the PCR reads with MiXCR anew, one entry per CDR3 protein. The sample records hundreds of thousands of distinct CDR3 sequences, roughly 25% being singletons. Specimen: naive CD8+ T cells from blood, with Jurkat cell RNA spiked in. The subset is: FACS-sorted CD8+CD4-CCR7+CD45RA+ naive T cells. The receptors derive from a human donor in good health. Some libraries in this study had Jurkat cell RNA spiked in.

This clonotype has at least ten counts. V gene TRBV20-1 combines with J gene TRBJ2-7; the D gene is possibly TRBD1 (5 bases). CDR1 is DFQATT and CDR2 is SNEGSKA in the germline V gene (reference sequence). CDR3 length equals 11 residues. V lost 5 bases and J lost 3, with 8 bases in between. CDR3 residues: CSAPGIYEQYF. The CDR3 nucleotides read TGCAGTGCTCCAGGGATCTACGAGCAGTACTTC.

As for this clonotype: This may arise from a read error, as a much more abundant clone is one base away. The rearrangement links TRBV29-1 to TRBJ2-1, with D maybe TRBD2 (5 bases). Germline CDR1 reads SQVTM; CDR2 reads ANQGSEA. This CDR3 comprises 15 residues. CDR3 sequence: CSVTGSASSHNEQFF. CDR3 bases: TGCAGCGTTACGGGTAGCGCTAGCTCCCACAATGAGCAGTTCTTC.

The table lists this clonotype with many counts. The V gene is TRBV25-1, the J gene TRBJ1-1, with TRBD1 matching 10 bases. CDR1 is MGHDK and CDR2 is SYGVNS in the germline V gene. The CDR3 is 12 residues long. The trim removed 10 bases at V and 7 bases at J, leaving 6 bases unmatched. The CDR3 nucleotides read TGTGCCACGACAGGGGGCTGGGATGAAGCTTTCTTT. This codes for CATTGGWDEAFF.

This clonotype was counted at least ten times. V usage is TRBV7-2 and J usage is TRBJ1-1, with 8 bases identical to TRBD1. The CDR3 consists of 14 residues. Germline values: CDR1 SGHTA, CDR2 FQGNSA. Germline trimming cut 3 bases from V and 3 bases from J; bases unmatched to any gene: 3. CDR3 nucleotide sequence: TGTGCCAGCAGCTTGACAGGGGCGGACACTGAAGCTTTCTTT. It specifies CASSLTGADTEAFF.

The table lists this clonotype with a few counts. The V call is TRBV3-1, the J call TRBJ1-6; D gene uncertain. The CDR3 is 16 residues long. Germline-derived CDR1 and CDR2 are LGHDT and YNNKEL (reference sequence). The germline V and J ends were trimmed by 0 bases and 3 bases, with 9 bases remaining between them. Written as DNA, the CDR3 is TGTGCCAGCAGCCAAGAAAGTAAGGGCTATAATTCACCCCTCCACTTT. It is translated as CASSQESKGYNSPLHF.

The J gene is TRBJ2-3, the V gene TRBV5-6; possible D gene TRBD2, 5 bases. V was pared by 2 bases and J by 0 bases, with 10 bases between. From germline, CDR1 is SGHDT and CDR2 YYEEEE. The CDR3 runs 15 residues. As DNA, the CDR3 is TGTGCCAGCAGCTTCCCACGGACTAGCACAGATACGCAGTATTTT. This sequence encodes CASSFPRTSTDTQYF. The whole variable domain, remainder taken from reference TRBV5-6 and TRBJ2-3, is DAGVTQSPTHLIKTRGQQVTLRCSPKSGHDTVSWYQQALGQGPQFIFQYYEEEERQRGNFPDRFSGHQFPNYSSELNVNALLLGDSALYLCASSFPRTSTDTQYFGPGTRLTVL.

This clonotype was observed many times. CDR3 amino acids: CASSPGQVVEQYF. DNA for the CDR3: TGTGCCAGCAGTCCGGGACAGGTGGTGGAGCAGTACTTC. The chain couples TRBV6-2 or TRBV6-3 to TRBJ2-7, with TRBD1 identical over 8 bases. Trimming cost V 5 bases and J 7 bases; bases outside gene matches: 7. Germline V gene sequence: CDR1 MNHEY, CDR2 SVGEGT. The CDR3 consists of 13 residues.

This clonotype was picked up many times. The rearrangement uses TRBV6-2 or TRBV6-3 and TRBJ2-5; D not resolved. CDR3 length: 12 residues. With 2 bases removed from V and 1 base from J, the gap between germline ends came to 2 bases. From germline, CDR1 is MNHEY and CDR2 SVGEGT. The CDR3 sequence is CASSYVQETQYF. The CDR3 bases are TGTGCCAGCAGTTACGTCCAAGAGACCCAGTACTTC.

This clonotype was counted ten times or more. The chain uses TRBV29-1 and TRBJ2-1; TRBD1 aligns across 9 bases. V lost 1 base and J lost 12; bases outside the gene matches: 4. The CDR3 extends over 12 amino acids. The V gene's germline CDR1 is SQVTM and CDR2 ANQGSEA. The CDR3 coding sequence is TGCAGCGTTGAAGGGACAGGGGTCGGGCAGTTCTTC. It specifies CSVEGTGVGQFF.

The V gene is TRBV7-9, the J gene TRBJ2-1; 8 nucleotides agree with TRBD1. The CDR3 loop spans 17 amino acids. Germline CDR1 and CDR2: SEHNR and FQNEAQ (reference sequence). The trim removed 3 bases at V and 5 bases at J, leaving 12 bases unmatched. The chain's CDR3 is CASSLDTGGIFDNEQFF. The CDR3 coding sequence is TGTGCCAGCAGCTTGGATACAGGGGGAATATTTGACAATGAGCAGTTCTTC.

Comment on this clonotype: A much larger clone differs by one base, so this may be a read error. Because the CDR3 is missing its conserved closing phenylalanine or tryptophan, this is likely a read error. The genes are TRBV4-3 and TRBJ1-1; D unresolved. This CDR3 contains 14 residues. Germline assignment: CDR1 LGHNA and CDR2 YSLEER. Trimming cost V 0 bases and J 1 base, with 6 bases left between them. The DNA for the CDR3 is TGCGCCAGCAGCCAAGATCTTACGAACACTGAAGCTTTCTTA. It is translated as CASSQDLTNTEAFL.

The chain employs TRBV19 and TRBJ1-1; D unresolved. The CDR3 totals 13 residues. Trimming removed 4 bases at V and 10 bases at J, with 16 bases between. The V gene's germline CDR1 is LNHDA and CDR2 SQIVND (reference sequence). CDR3 loop: CASSTGTTTGAFF. DNA of the CDR3: TGTGCCAGTAGTACGGGCACCACTACCGGAGCTTTCTTT.

This clonotype was observed a few times. This sequence joins TRBV2 and TRBJ2-7; TRBD1 matches at 8 bases. Germline V gene sequence: CDR1 SNHLY, CDR2 FYNNEI. The CDR3 is 14 residues long. V lost 6 bases to trimming and J lost 3 bases; unmatched junction nucleotides: 7. In DNA, the CDR3 is TGTGCCAGCAGAACCGGGACAGGCCTCTACGAGCAGTACTTC. Translating it yields CASRTGTGLYEQYF.

Comment on this clonotype: A single base separates this from a much larger clone, so it may be a read error. Given the absence of the conserved phenylalanine or tryptophan at the CDR3 end, a read error is likely. This rearrangement joins TRBV29-1 to TRBJ2-7; 11 bases map to TRBD1. The J segment lost 1 base and the V segment lost 7 bases, leaving 3 bases of the junction unmatched. Germline assignment: CDR1 SQVTM and CDR2 ANQGSEA. The CDR3 spans 13 residues. CDR3 nucleotides: TGCAGCGCCGGGACAGGGGGTTCCTACGAGCAGTACTCC. Residues: CSAGTGGSYEQYS.

The chain employs TRBV9 and TRBJ2-1; 9 bases align to TRBD2. CDR1 SGDLS and CDR2 YYNGEE come from the germline V gene. The CDR3 has 13 residues. V gave up 7 bases and J gave up 7 bases; unmatched junction bases: 6. CDR3 sequence reads: CASSLSGRNEQFF. CDR3 DNA sequence: TGTGCCAGCTCCTTGAGCGGGAGGAATGAGCAGTTCTTC.

The rearrangement uses TRBV4-3 and TRBJ2-1, with D tentatively TRBD1 (6 bases). CDR3 size: 17 residues. V was clipped by 2 bases and J by 5 bases, with 19 bases between them. The germline gives CDR1 LGHNA, CDR2 YSLEER. The CDR3 is CASSQHRARSTNNEQFF. In nucleotides, the CDR3 is TGCGCCAGCAGCCAACACAGGGCTCGGAGCACCAACAATGAGCAGTTCTTC.

This clonotype turned up a few times. The genes are TRBV6-2 or TRBV6-3 and TRBJ2-7; the D gene is possibly TRBD1 (7 bases). The germline V gene has CDR1 MNHEY and CDR2 SVGEGT. Trimming pared 2 bases from V and 3 bases from J, leaving 11 bases between. The CDR3 sequence is 14 residues long. CDR3 nucleotides: TGTGCCAGCAGTTACCCGCAGGGGGGCTACGAGCAGTACTTC. This encodes CASSYPQGGYEQYF.

About this clonotype: One end of the junction fails to match germline, which may point to a read error. The chain couples TRBV6-2 or TRBV6-3 to TRBJ2-3, with a possible D match to TRBD1 (6 bases). The CDR3 has 14 amino acids. CDR1 is MNHEY, CDR2 SVGEGT, per germline. DNA of the CDR3: TGTGCCAGCAGTTACGGGGGCAGCACAGATACGCTGTATTTT. It translates to CASSYGGSTDTLYF.

V usage is TRBV20-1 and J usage is TRBJ2-7, with 9 nucleotides matching TRBD2. V gave up 5 bases and J gave up 4 bases; unmatched junction bases: 9. Germline V gene data show CDR1 as DFQATT and CDR2 as SNEGSKA (reference sequence). The CDR3 loop spans 14 amino acids. CDR3 residues: CSAWTSARGYEQYF. The DNA for the CDR3 is TGCAGTGCTTGGACTAGCGCCCGAGGGTACGAGCAGTACTTC.

This clonotype was observed a handful of times. This chain joins TRBV30 and TRBJ2-1; the D gene is possibly TRBD1 (6 bases). CDR1 is GTSNPN, CDR2 SVGIG, per germline (reference sequence). Trimming took off 2 bases at V and 6 bases at J, with 11 bases between the two ends. This CDR3 spans 13 amino acids. For the CDR3, the DNA is TGTGCCTGGAGTCTAGGACAGATCAATGAGCAGTTCTTC. Its protein product is CAWSLGQINEQFF.